Presented here are 4 T cell receptor beta chains from one specimen sequenced in a study of Tregs in tolerant kidney transplant recipients. Sequenced by immunoSEQ multiplex PCR; TCRdb stores in-frame clones only, minus some. This table holds roughly 30,000 clones. Sequenced here: CD8+ T cells from blood, sampled before the transplant. The receptors were gathered from a human donor who received a combined kidney and bone marrow transplant.

For this clone: The read ends 3 residues early relative to the CDR3; the germline J gene fills the gap. This chain links TRBV5-6 with TRBJ2-7; 8 bases are a match to TRBD2. CDR3 size: 15 residues. Germline CDR1 reads SGHDT; CDR2 reads YYEEEE. Germline trimming cut 0 bases from V and 4 bases from J; bases unmatched to any gene: 6. The covered CDR3 bases are TGTGCCAGCAGCTTGGCCACTAGCGGATATTACGAG. Its translation: CASSLATSGYYE. The CDR3 in full is CASSLATSGYYEQYF.

For this clone: The CDR3 extends 3 residues past the end of the read, so its final part is completed from the germline J gene. The rearrangement joins TRBV5-1 to TRBJ2-7; 10 bases map to TRBD2. Germline loops: CDR1 SGHRS, CDR2 YFSETQ. The CDR3 spans 15 residues. V shed 3 bases, J shed 0 bases, and the junction held 3 bases outside the gene matches. CDR3 DNA, as far as it was read: TGCGCCAGCAGCTATGGACTAGCGGCCTCCTACGAG. The encoded protein is CASSYGLAASYE. The whole CDR3 is CASSYGLAASYEQYF.

Turning to this clone: Sequencing ends 3 residues short of the CDR3 end; the germline J gene provides the rest. The rearrangement uses TRBV30 and TRBJ2-2; possible D gene TRBD1, 5 bases. CDR3 length equals 13 residues. V was cut by 3 bases and J by 1 base, with 6 bases left in between. Per germline, CDR1 GTSNPN and CDR2 SVGIG (reference sequence). Incomplete CDR3 DNA: TGTGCCTGGAGAACAGGGAACACCGGGGAG. Protein sequence: CAWRTGNTGE. In full, the CDR3 is CAWRTGNTGELFF.

Regarding this clone: The read is 3 residues too short to cover the CDR3 end, so that end is filled in from the germline J gene. The chain joins TRBV19 to TRBJ2-7, with 9 nucleotides matching TRBD2. Germline V CDR1 and CDR2: LNHDA, SQIVND (reference sequence). This CDR3 is built from 15 residues. V was pared by 1 base and J by 2 bases, with 3 bases of the junction left unmatched. CDR3 residues: CASSIGLAGPYEQYF. CDR3 DNA (partial): TGTGCCAGTAGTATAGGGCTAGCGGGACCCTACGAG.